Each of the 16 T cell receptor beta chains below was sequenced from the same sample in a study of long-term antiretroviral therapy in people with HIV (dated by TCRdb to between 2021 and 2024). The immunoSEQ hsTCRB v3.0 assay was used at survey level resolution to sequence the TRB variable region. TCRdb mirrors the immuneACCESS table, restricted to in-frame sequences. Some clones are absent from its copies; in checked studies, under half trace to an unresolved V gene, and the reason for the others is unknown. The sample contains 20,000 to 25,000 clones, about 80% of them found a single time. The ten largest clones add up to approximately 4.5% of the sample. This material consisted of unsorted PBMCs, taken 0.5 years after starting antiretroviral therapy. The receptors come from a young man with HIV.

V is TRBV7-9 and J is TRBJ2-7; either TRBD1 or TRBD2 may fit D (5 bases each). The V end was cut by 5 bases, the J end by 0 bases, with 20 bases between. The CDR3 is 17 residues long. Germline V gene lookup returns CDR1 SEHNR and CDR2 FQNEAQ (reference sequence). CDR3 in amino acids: CASSAFPRDGRSYEQYF. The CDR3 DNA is TGTGCCAGCAGCGCCTTCCCCCGGGACGGGCGCTCCTACGAGCAGTACTTC.

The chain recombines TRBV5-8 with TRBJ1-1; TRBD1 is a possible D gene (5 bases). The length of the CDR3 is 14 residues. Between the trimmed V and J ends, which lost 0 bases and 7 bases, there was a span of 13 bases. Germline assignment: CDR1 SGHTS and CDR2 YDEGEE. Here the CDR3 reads CASSLAQGVVEAFF. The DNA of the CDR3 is TGTGCCAGCAGCTTGGCGCAGGGAGTTGTTGAAGCTTTCTTT.

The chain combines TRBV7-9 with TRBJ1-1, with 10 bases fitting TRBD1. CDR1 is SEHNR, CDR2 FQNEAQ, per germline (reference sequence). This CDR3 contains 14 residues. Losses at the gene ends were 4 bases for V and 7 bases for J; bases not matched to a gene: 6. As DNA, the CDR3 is TGTGCCAGCAGCTCGACAGGGGGCTTCGGTGAAGCTTTCTTT. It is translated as CASSSTGGFGEAFF. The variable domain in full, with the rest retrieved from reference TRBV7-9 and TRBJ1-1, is DTGVSQNPRHKITKRGQNVTFRCDPISEHNRLYWYRQTLGQGPEFLTYFQNEAQLEKSRLLSDRFSAERPKGSFSTLEIQRTEQGDSAMYLCASSSTGGFGEAFFGQGTRLTVV.

The CDR3 region is CASSPNGGSGYTF. CDR3 coding DNA: TGTGCCAGTAGCCCGAACGGGGGCTCTGGCTACACCTTC. This chain connects TRBV19 to TRBJ1-2; tentative D call: TRBD1 (6 bases). The V end was cut by 6 bases, the J end by 7 bases, with 15 bases between. This CDR3 contains 13 residues. Germline lookup yields CDR1 LNHDA and CDR2 SQIVND (reference sequence).

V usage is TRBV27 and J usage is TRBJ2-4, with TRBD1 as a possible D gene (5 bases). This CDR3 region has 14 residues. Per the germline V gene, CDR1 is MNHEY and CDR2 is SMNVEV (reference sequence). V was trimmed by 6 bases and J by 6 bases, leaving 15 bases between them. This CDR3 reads CASSPRRGGNIQYF. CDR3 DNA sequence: TGTGCCAGCAGCCCTCGAAGGGGCGGAAACATTCAGTACTTC.

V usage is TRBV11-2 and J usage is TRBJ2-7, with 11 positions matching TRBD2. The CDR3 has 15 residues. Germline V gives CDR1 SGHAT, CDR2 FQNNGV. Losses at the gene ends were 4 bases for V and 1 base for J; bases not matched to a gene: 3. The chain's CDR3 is CASSWGLADSYEQYF. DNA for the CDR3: TGTGCCAGCAGCTGGGGACTAGCGGATTCCTACGAGCAGTACTTC.

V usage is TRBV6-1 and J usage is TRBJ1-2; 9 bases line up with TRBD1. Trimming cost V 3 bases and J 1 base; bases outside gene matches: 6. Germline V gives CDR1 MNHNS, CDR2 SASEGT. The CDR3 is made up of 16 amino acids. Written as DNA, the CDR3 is TGTGCCAGCAGTGAGTCGGACAGGGGTTTTAACTATGGCTACACCTTC. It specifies CASSESDRGFNYGYTF.

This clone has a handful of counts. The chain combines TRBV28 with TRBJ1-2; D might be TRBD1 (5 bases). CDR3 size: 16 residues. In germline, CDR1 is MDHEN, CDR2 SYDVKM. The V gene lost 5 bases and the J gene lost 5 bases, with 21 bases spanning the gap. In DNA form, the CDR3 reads TGTGCCAGCAGTACCTCCTCCTCCGGGACGGAATATGGCTACACCTTC. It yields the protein CASSTSSSGTEYGYTF.

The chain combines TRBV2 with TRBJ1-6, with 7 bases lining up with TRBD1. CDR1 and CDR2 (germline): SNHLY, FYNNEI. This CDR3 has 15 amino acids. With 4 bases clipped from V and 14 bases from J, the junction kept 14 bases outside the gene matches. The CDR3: CASSAGKGAFLALHF. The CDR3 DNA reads TGTGCCAGCAGTGCCGGTAAGGGGGCGTTTTTGGCCCTCCACTTT.

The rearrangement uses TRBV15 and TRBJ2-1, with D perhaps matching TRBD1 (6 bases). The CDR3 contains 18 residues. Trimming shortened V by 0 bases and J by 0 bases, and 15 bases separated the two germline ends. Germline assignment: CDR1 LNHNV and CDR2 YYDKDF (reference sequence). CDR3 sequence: CATSRDLPGASSYNEQFF. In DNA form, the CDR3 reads TGTGCCACCAGCAGAGATCTCCCAGGGGCGAGCTCCTACAATGAGCAGTTCTTC.

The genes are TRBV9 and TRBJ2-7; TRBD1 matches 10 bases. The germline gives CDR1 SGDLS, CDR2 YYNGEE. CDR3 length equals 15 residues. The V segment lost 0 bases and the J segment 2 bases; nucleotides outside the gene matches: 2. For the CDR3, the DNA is TGTGCCAGCAGCGTAGAAGACAGGGGGCCCTACGAGCAGTACTTC. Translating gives CASSVEDRGPYEQYF.

The CDR3 DNA is TGTGCCAGCAGTGAAGAGGGTCTGGGGACGCAGTATTTT. Translating it yields CASSEEGLGTQYF. The chain has TRBV6-1 and TRBJ2-3; the D is unclear. The ends were cut back, 1 base at V and 9 bases at J, with 11 bases in the middle. This CDR3 contains 13 residues. Germline-derived CDR1 and CDR2 are MNHNS and SASEGT.

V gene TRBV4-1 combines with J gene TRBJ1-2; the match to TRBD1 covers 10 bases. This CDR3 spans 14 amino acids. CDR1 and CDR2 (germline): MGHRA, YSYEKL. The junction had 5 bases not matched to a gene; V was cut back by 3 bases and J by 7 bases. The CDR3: CASSQKTGGSGYTF. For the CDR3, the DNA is TGCGCCAGCAGCCAGAAGACAGGGGGCTCTGGCTACACCTTC.

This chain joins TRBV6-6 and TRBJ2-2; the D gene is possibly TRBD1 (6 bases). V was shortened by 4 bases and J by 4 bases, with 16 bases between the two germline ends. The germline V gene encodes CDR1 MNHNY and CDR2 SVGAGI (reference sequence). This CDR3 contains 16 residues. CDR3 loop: CASSWAGPRGTGELFF. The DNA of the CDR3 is TGTGCCAGCAGTTGGGCAGGGCCCAGGGGCACCGGGGAGCTGTTTTTT.

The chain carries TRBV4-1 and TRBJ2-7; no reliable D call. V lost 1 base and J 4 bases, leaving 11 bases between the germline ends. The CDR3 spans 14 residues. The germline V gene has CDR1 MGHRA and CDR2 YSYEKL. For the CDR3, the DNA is TGCGCCAGCAGCCAAGGACGCAGTGTTTACGAGCAGTACTTC. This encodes CASSQGRSVYEQYF.

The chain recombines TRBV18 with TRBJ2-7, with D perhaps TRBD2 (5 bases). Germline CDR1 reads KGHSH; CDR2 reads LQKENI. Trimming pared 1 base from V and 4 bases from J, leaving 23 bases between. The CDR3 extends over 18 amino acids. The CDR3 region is CASSPRTLGDYELYEQYF. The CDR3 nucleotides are TGTGCCAGCTCACCACGGACCTTGGGAGACTACGAACTTTACGAGCAGTACTTC.